This T cell receptor (beta chain) was profiled in a study of shared clonotypes between healthy human individuals. TCRdb's copy holds only in-frame clones and misses some; the assay was immunoSEQ multiplex PCR. The sample yields about 1.5 million clones, approximately 98% seen once. V gave up 0 bases and J gave up 2 bases; unmatched junction bases: 6. The CDR3 is 16 residues long. The germline V gene encodes CDR1 SGHRS and CDR2 YFSETQ. The chain couples TRBV5-1 to TRBJ2-5; 8 bases line up with TRBD1. This receptor was identified in a man between 25 and 39 years old in good health. Sequenced material: naive CD4+ T cells sorted from blood. Subset given: CD45RA+ positively selected. The CDR3 reads CASSLGDRGFQETQYF. DNA for the CDR3: TGCGCCAGCAGCTTGGGCGACAGGGGATTTCAAGAGACCCAGTACTTC.